These 17 T cell receptor beta chains originate from one sample sequenced in a study of T-cell reconstitution after alpha-beta-depleted transplantation in children. These TCRs' antigens remain unknown. Preparation of the TCRbeta library was carried out with unique molecular identifiers. One entry per CDR3 protein, called by TCRdb with MiXCR from the PCR reads. The sample yields 25,000 to 35,000 distinct CDR3 sequences, less than 8.5% seen once. Study outcomes and limitations: After transplant, at about two months, alpha-beta T cells were reportedly derived from several hundred expanded graft clones.

Here the sequenced sample was peripheral blood, taken 60 days after TCRalphabeta/CD19-depleted stem cell transplant. The receptor set was obtained from a child less than two years old who had a stem cell transplant for acute myeloid leukemia, so the T cells may come from the graft donor.

The sample holds many counts of this clonotype. The rearrangement links TRBV9 to TRBJ2-3; D not certain. V lost 0 bases and J lost 6, with 5 bases in between. The CDR3 is 12 residues long. In germline, CDR1 is SGDLS, CDR2 YYNGEE. Written as DNA, the CDR3 is TGTGCCAGCAGCGTAGACTATGATACGCAGTATTTT. The encoded protein is CASSVDYDTQYF.

This clonotype was counted many times. The V gene is TRBV7-2, the J gene TRBJ2-3; tentative D call: TRBD2 (7 bases). Germline V gene data show CDR1 as SGHTA and CDR2 as FQGNSA. The V and J ends lost 5 bases and 1 base respectively, with 13 bases between them. CDR3 size: 15 residues. The CDR3 spells CASSRPGGGTDTQYF. CDR3 DNA sequence: TGTGCCAGCAGCCGCCCGGGGGGCGGCACAGATACGCAGTATTTT.

This clonotype was seen many times. The chain has TRBV10-3 and TRBJ2-5; D is possibly TRBD1 (6 bases). Germline-derived CDR1 and CDR2 are ENHRY and SYGVKD. The V gene lost 5 bases and the J gene lost 3 bases, with 25 bases spanning the gap. CDR3 length equals 18 residues. DNA of the CDR3: TGTGCCATCAGTAAATACCGGGACACAGGAACACAAAAAGAGACCCAGTACTTC. This encodes CAISKYRDTGTQKETQYF.

This clonotype was seen repeatedly, ten times or more. The chain combines TRBV24-1 with TRBJ2-1, with 8 positions matching TRBD2. There are 17 residues in the CDR3. V was clipped by 3 bases and J by 1 base; unmatched bases: 7. The germline V gene has CDR1 KGHDR and CDR2 SFDVKD. The CDR3 bases are TGTGCCACCAGTGATCCCCCGAGCGGGGGTTCCTACAATGAGCAGTTCTTC. Translated: CATSDPPSGGSYNEQFF.

This clonotype was observed many times. The chain carries TRBV12-5 and TRBJ2-3; 10 bases are a match to TRBD2. The V segment lost 7 bases and the J segment 2 bases; nucleotides outside the gene matches: 6. Germline V gene lookup returns CDR1 LGHNT and CDR2 FRNRAP. The CDR3 contains 15 residues. In nucleotides, the CDR3 is TGTGCTAGTGCATCTAGCGGGAGTTACACAGATACGCAGTATTTT. Translated: CASASSGSYTDTQYF.

This clonotype was counted ten times or more. The chain is built from TRBV2 and TRBJ2-2, with TRBD1 matching 10 bases. J lost 0 bases, V lost 5 bases, and 15 bases had no gene match. The CDR3 covers 20 residues. In germline, CDR1 is SNHLY, CDR2 FYNNEI. CDR3 bases: TGTGCCAGCAGTCATCACCGGGACAGGGGTCCATCCGCGAACACCGGGGAGCTGTTTTTT. This translates into CASSHHRDRGPSANTGELFF.

This clonotype has at least ten counts. The genes are TRBV7-9 and TRBJ2-7; no clear D. CDR3 length: 17 residues. V was clipped by 5 bases and J by 2 bases, with 22 bases between them. CDR1 is SEHNR, CDR2 FQNEAQ, per germline (reference sequence). As DNA, the CDR3 is TGTGCCAGCAGCGGCTTTGGGCGAGCCTTTAGTCCCTACGAGCAGTACTTC. Protein sequence: CASSGFGRAFSPYEQYF.

This clonotype came up many times. The chain uses TRBV9 and TRBJ2-1; D call uncertain. The ends were cut back, 0 bases at V and 9 bases at J, with 7 bases in the middle. Germline V gene data show CDR1 as SGDLS and CDR2 as YYNGEE. The CDR3 has 12 amino acids. The CDR3 region has the DNA TGTGCCAGCAGCGTAGTAGAGACTGAGCAGTTCTTC. It specifies CASSVVETEQFF.

This clonotype was observed many times. The chain recombines TRBV3-1 with TRBJ2-2, with D maybe TRBD1 (7 bases). Trimming took off 7 bases at V and 0 bases at J, with 18 bases between the two ends. The germline CDR1 and CDR2 sequences are LGHDT and YNNKEL (reference sequence). CDR3 length equals 17 residues. CDR3 coding DNA: TGTGCCAGCACCTACGCAGGGGGGACGGCGAACACCGGGGAGCTGTTTTTT. Protein sequence: CASTYAGGTANTGELFF.

This clonotype was seen ten or more times. The chain joins TRBV5-1 to TRBJ2-7, with a tentative D call TRBD1 (5 bases). The CDR3 has 14 amino acids. The germline V gene encodes CDR1 SGHRS and CDR2 YFSETQ. Trimming shortened V by 3 bases and J by 6 bases, and 16 bases separated the two germline ends. The CDR3 region is CASSSVTAPREQYF. The CDR3 DNA is TGCGCCAGCAGCTCTGTGACAGCACCTCGCGAGCAGTACTTC.

This clonotype was seen at least ten times. The V call is TRBV6-2 or TRBV6-3, the J call TRBJ1-2; D might be TRBD1 (5 bases). The CDR3 extends over 11 amino acids. Trimming stripped 5 bases from V and 8 bases from J, with 9 bases between. CDR1 is MNHEY, CDR2 SVGEGT, per germline. CDR3 sequence: CASSTYRGYTF. Here the CDR3 DNA reads TGTGCCAGCAGTACATACAGGGGCTACACCTTC.

This clonotype was counted many times. V gene TRBV7-6 combines with J gene TRBJ1-1; the D is unclear. Germline CDR1 reads SGHVS; CDR2 reads FNYEAQ. CDR3 size: 17 residues. V lost 1 base and J lost 0, with 15 bases in between. The CDR3 nucleotides read TGTGCCAGCAGCTTAGATTCGGCACTTACTATGAACACTGAAGCTTTCTTT. This sequence encodes CASSLDSALTMNTEAFF.

Many counts were recorded for this clonotype. The chain carries TRBV6-1 and TRBJ2-5; D may be TRBD2 (5 bases). Germline CDR1 and CDR2: MNHNS and SASEGT. The ends were cut back, 7 bases at V and 5 bases at J, with 14 bases in the middle. CDR3 length: 13 amino acids. The CDR3 loop is CASIDGGLETQYF. The CDR3, as DNA: TGTGCCAGCATTGATGGCGGGTTGGAGACCCAGTACTTC.

This clonotype was recorded at least ten times. The rearrangement links TRBV11-1 to TRBJ2-1; no clear D. CDR3 length equals 14 residues. Trimming took off 2 bases at V and 2 bases at J, with 7 bases between the two ends. CDR1 is SGHAT, CDR2 FQDESV, per germline (reference sequence). CDR3 DNA: TGTGCCAGCAGCTTATATGGACCCTACAATGAGCAGTTCTTC. Residues: CASSLYGPYNEQFF.

This clonotype was recorded at least ten times. This chain connects TRBV29-1 to TRBJ2-7; TRBD1 agrees at 8 bases. There are 15 residues in the CDR3. Germline V gene sequence: CDR1 SQVTM, CDR2 ANQGSEA. V dropped 1 base and J dropped 1; count of bases not matched to a gene: 6. For the CDR3, the DNA is TGCAGCGTTGAAGGAACCGGGACAGGTTCCTACGAGCAGTACTTC. Residues: CSVEGTGTGSYEQYF.

The genes are TRBV12-3 or TRBV12-4 and TRBJ2-1; perhaps TRBD2 as D (5 bases). V lost 3 bases, J lost 1 base, and 10 bases lay in between. The CDR3 spans 15 residues. CDR3: CASSLGRSSYNEQFF. The DNA for the CDR3 is TGTGCCAGCAGTTTGGGGAGAAGTTCCTACAATGAGCAGTTCTTC.

This clonotype was counted ten times or more. V is TRBV29-1 and J is TRBJ1-1, with a weak D call TRBD1 (5 bases). The CDR3 loop spans 12 amino acids. The V gene's germline CDR1 is SQVTM and CDR2 ANQGSEA. Written as DNA, the CDR3 is TGCACCTATATACGCGGGGGGACTGAAGCTTTCTTT. Residues: CTYIRGGTEAFF.